This TCR beta chain was retrieved from a study of blood T cell repertoires in COVID-19. Study-wide context: Samples of COVID-19 (acute and convalescent) were obtained from the United States, Italy and Spain. Nucleic acid was either cDNA or gDNA, and it came from T cells, B-cell-depleted T cells, or PBMCs.

Measured with immunoSEQ multiplex PCR; TCRdb has only the in-frame clones, and not every one. The sample lists roughly 97,000 clones; around 90% were seen once. Germline V gene lookup returns CDR1 SGHTA and CDR2 FQGNSA. CDR3 length: 17 residues. J gave up 3 bases and V 1 base, and 5 bases lay outside the gene matches. The sample was peripheral blood. The chain joins TRBV7-2 to TRBJ1-4, with TRBD1 identical over 10 bases. This sequence originates from a human donor in a cohort sampled during active COVID-19. DNA for the CDR3: TGTGCCAGCAGCTTAGGCAGGACAGGGGGGCCTAATGAAAAACTGTTTTTT. Translated: CASSLGRTGGPNEKLFF.